Listed here are 24 T cell receptor beta chains from one sample, sequenced in a study of cytomegalovirus exposure and HLA in healthy donors. Primers: 60 Vbeta forward and 13 Jbeta reverse. The table came from immunoSEQ multiplex PCR; TCRdb's copy has only in-frame clones and leaves some out. The sample has 140,000 to 150,000 clones, roughly 88% seen once. Sequencing input: PBMCs. Receptors were obtained from a woman between 40 and 50 years old in good health and CMV-seronegative.

CDR3 DNA: TGTGCCAGCAGTTGGACAGCCTACGAGCAGTACTTC. Translation gives CASSWTAYEQYF. This chain links TRBV2 with TRBJ2-7; the D gene is possibly TRBD1 (6 bases). The V gene's germline CDR1 is SNHLY and CDR2 FYNNEI. V was pared by 5 bases and J by 2 bases, with 7 bases between. The CDR3 is made up of 12 amino acids.

The chain is built from TRBV7-9 and TRBJ2-5; TRBD1 is a possible D gene (6 bases). The V end was cut by 5 bases, the J end by 4 bases, with 17 bases between. There are 15 residues in the CDR3. Germline loops: CDR1 SEHNR, CDR2 FQNEAQ (reference sequence). The CDR3 DNA follows: TGTGCCAGCAGCGAATTACAGGGCCTGGGAGAGACCCAGTACTTC. Its translation: CASSELQGLGETQYF.

The rearrangement joins TRBV29-1 to TRBJ2-6, with TRBD2 identical over 7 bases. Trimming cost V 0 bases and J 0 bases; bases outside gene matches: 5. Germline assignment: CDR1 SQVTM and CDR2 ANQGSEA. The CDR3 spans 17 residues. The chain's CDR3 is CSVEDFSGTSGANVLTF. In DNA form, the CDR3 reads TGCAGCGTTGAAGATTTCAGCGGGACCTCTGGGGCCAACGTCCTGACTTTC.

CDR3 protein: CASSLPQGALEQYF. The DNA of the CDR3 is TGTGCCAGCAGCTTACCCCAGGGTGCACTCGAGCAGTACTTC. The V and J genes are TRBV7-9 and TRBJ2-7; tentative D call: TRBD1 (5 bases). Germline CDR1 SEHNR, CDR2 FQNEAQ (reference sequence). The CDR3 is 14 amino acids. The germline V and J ends were trimmed by 2 bases and 6 bases, with 14 bases remaining between them.

The chain joins TRBV20-1 to TRBJ2-1; D possibly corresponds to TRBD2 (6 bases). Trimming stripped 4 bases from V and 7 bases from J, with 8 bases between. The CDR3 runs 11 residues. CDR1 is DFQATT and CDR2 is SNEGSKA in the germline V gene (reference sequence). The CDR3, as DNA: TGCAGTGCTAAACGGGGGAATGAGCAGTTCTTC. Translation: CSAKRGNEQFF.

The chain recombines TRBV7-9 with TRBJ2-4, with 8 positions matching TRBD1. The CDR3 sequence is 16 residues long. V shed 1 base, J shed 0 bases, and the junction held 2 bases outside the gene matches. In germline, CDR1 is SEHNR, CDR2 FQNEAQ (reference sequence). The CDR3 DNA reads TGTGCCAGCAGCTTAGGACAGGGGATAGCCAAAAACATTCAGTACTTC. It yields the protein CASSLGQGIAKNIQYF.

In its sample, this clone was seen a few times. The J gene is TRBJ2-5, the V gene TRBV6-1; 7 nucleotides agree with TRBD1. The germline V gene encodes CDR1 MNHNS and CDR2 SASEGT. J gave up 1 base and V 7 bases, and 3 bases lay outside the gene matches. This CDR3 has 13 residues. CDR3 region: CASTRQGQETQYF. CDR3 bases: TGTGCCAGCACCAGACAGGGCCAAGAGACCCAGTACTTC.

The chain recombines TRBV7-8 with TRBJ2-1; 14 bases fit TRBD2. The V gene's germline CDR1 is SGHVS and CDR2 FQNEAQ. Trimming cost V 5 bases and J 9 bases; bases outside gene matches: 9. The CDR3 is 16 amino acids. The CDR3 reads CASSAIPGLAGAEQFF. CDR3 DNA: TGTGCCAGCAGCGCGATTCCGGGACTAGCGGGAGCTGAGCAGTTCTTC.

This chain links TRBV2 with TRBJ1-5; 9 nucleotides match TRBD1. Germline CDR1 is SNHLY and CDR2 is FYNNEI. The V segment lost 6 bases and the J segment 6 bases; nucleotides outside the gene matches: 6. The CDR3 has 14 amino acids. The CDR3 DNA follows: TGTGCCAGCAGGCCGGGACAGGGAGGTCAGCCCCAGCATTTT. Translating it yields CASRPGQGGQPQHF.

In its sample, this clone was seen once. This chain links TRBV28 with TRBJ2-7, with D maybe TRBD1 (5 bases). This CDR3 region has 12 residues. Germline V gene data show CDR1 as MDHEN and CDR2 as SYDVKM. Trimming left V 3 bases short and J 6 bases short, with 9 bases between. The DNA for the CDR3 is TGTGCCAGCAGTTTGGGGCAGCGCGAGCAGTACTTC. This translates into CASSLGQREQYF.

This sequence joins TRBV5-1 and TRBJ2-7; D might be TRBD2 (6 bases). The germline V gene encodes CDR1 SGHRS and CDR2 YFSETQ. V lost 5 bases and J 2 bases, leaving 14 bases between the germline ends. The CDR3 is made up of 14 amino acids. The CDR3 bases are TGCGCCAGCAGGGGAGGCGGGACCCCCTACGAGCAGTACTTC. Translating gives CASRGGGTPYEQYF.

For this clone: An end of the junction differs from the germline gene, which may be a read error. This chain joins TRBV7-9 and TRBJ2-7, with TRBD2 identical over 9 bases. Per the germline V gene, CDR1 is SEHNR and CDR2 is FQNEAQ (reference sequence). CDR3 size: 12 residues. CDR3 bases: TGTGCCAGCAGTCCGACTAGCGGCCTAAACCAATTC. Protein sequence: CASSPTSGLNQF.

The chain uses TRBV2 and TRBJ2-2; D gene uncertain. The length of the CDR3 is 12 residues. CDR1 is SNHLY and CDR2 is FYNNEI in the germline V gene. Trimming cost V 5 bases and J 3 bases, with 4 bases left between them. CDR3 residues: CASSPDTGELFF. The CDR3 region has the DNA TGTGCCAGCAGTCCCGACACCGGGGAGCTGTTTTTT.

The J gene is TRBJ1-1, the V gene TRBV6-5, with D hard to call. Germline lookup yields CDR1 MNHEY and CDR2 SVGAGI. V lost 6 bases to trimming and J lost 0 bases, with 8 bases between them. There are 13 residues in the CDR3. CDR3 coding DNA: TGTGCCAGCAGGGGCCAGCTGAACACTGAAGCTTTCTTT. Translated, it gives CASRGQLNTEAFF.

V is TRBV10-3 and J is TRBJ1-1; 9 nucleotides agree with TRBD1. Unmatched junction bases numbered 7, after V lost 4 bases and J lost 1 base. From germline, CDR1 is ENHRY and CDR2 SYGVKD. The CDR3 runs 16 residues. The chain's CDR3 is CAISALGQGSNTEAFF. The CDR3 nucleotides are TGTGCCATCAGTGCTTTAGGACAGGGGTCGAACACTGAAGCTTTCTTT.

This CDR3 is CASSLWIDRLNSPLHF. In DNA form, the CDR3 reads TGTGCCAGCAGCTTATGGATCGACAGGCTTAATTCACCCCTCCACTTT. The chain has TRBV11-2 and TRBJ1-6; TRBD1 might be the D (6 bases). The CDR3 runs 16 residues. V was cut by 2 bases and J by 6 bases, with 14 bases left in between. The germline V gene encodes CDR1 SGHAT and CDR2 FQNNGV.

The J gene is TRBJ2-2, the V gene TRBV10-2, with TRBD1 identical over 12 bases. The trim removed 3 bases at V and 8 bases at J, leaving 7 bases unmatched. The germline gives CDR1 WSHSY, CDR2 SAAADI. The length of the CDR3 is 16 residues. The CDR3 reads CASSDNRDRGRGELFF. As DNA, the CDR3 is TGCGCCAGCAGTGACAACAGGGACAGGGGGCGAGGGGAGCTGTTTTTT.

A word on this clone: An end of the junction does not agree with germline; a read error may underlie this. The CDR3 loop reads CSSSLRRDIQYF. The CDR3 bases are TGTTCCAGCAGCCTCAGGAGGGACATTCAGTACTTC. This sequence joins TRBV7-9 and TRBJ2-4; a weak D match, TRBD2 (6 bases). This CDR3 region has 12 residues. CDR1 and CDR2 from the germline V gene are SEHNR and FQNEAQ (reference sequence).

V and J are TRBV7-9 and TRBJ2-1; 7 bases line up with TRBD2. CDR1 SEHNR and CDR2 FQNEAQ come from the germline V gene (reference sequence). V lost 7 bases and J lost 6; bases outside the gene matches: 9. CDR3 length equals 14 residues. In nucleotides, the CDR3 is TGTGCCAGCACCCCCATGGCTAGCGGCAATGAGCAGTTCTTC. Translation gives CASTPMASGNEQFF.

This clone was picked up one time. A read error may account for a junction end that differs from germline. This sequence joins TRBV7-9 and TRBJ2-5, with D maybe TRBD1 (6 bases). Germline V gives CDR1 SEHNR, CDR2 FQNEAQ (reference sequence). The CDR3 has 11 amino acids. CDR3 residues: CASSQTGLEDF. CDR3 in DNA: TGTGCCAGCAGTCAAACAGGGCTGGAAGACTTC.

The chain carries TRBV2 and TRBJ2-7; D remains unclear. Germline loops: CDR1 SNHLY, CDR2 FYNNEI. The CDR3 extends over 12 amino acids. V lost 2 bases and J lost 2, with 4 bases in between. CDR3 in DNA: TGTGCCAGCAGTGAATTAGCCTACGAGCAGTACTTC. It is translated as CASSELAYEQYF. The whole variable domain, filled in from reference TRBV2 and TRBJ2-7, reads EPEVTQTPSHQVTQMGQEVILRCVPISNHLYFYWYRQILGQKVEFLVSFYNNEISEKSEIFDDQFSVERPDGSNFTLKIRSTKLEDSAMYFCASSELAYEQYFGPGTRLTVT.

This clone was recorded once. The rearrangement joins TRBV6-1 to TRBJ2-7, with D perhaps TRBD1 (6 bases). The V gene's germline CDR1 is MNHNS and CDR2 SASEGT. V dropped 11 bases and J dropped 3 bases, with 20 bases sitting between them. This CDR3 comprises 14 residues. CDR3 protein: CACRLGASDYEQYF. CDR3 coding DNA: TGTGCCTGCCGTTTGGGGGCTTCGGACTACGAGCAGTACTTC.

The chain uses TRBV5-1 and TRBJ1-5; the D gene is possibly TRBD1 (6 bases). Between the trimmed V and J ends, which lost 4 bases and 4 bases, there was a span of 9 bases. The CDR3 spans 13 residues. In germline, CDR1 is SGHRS, CDR2 YFSETQ. The DNA of the CDR3 is TGCGCCAGCAGCCGGGACACAAATCAGCCCCAGCATTTT. As protein: CASSRDTNQPQHF.

The chain combines TRBV6-5 with TRBJ1-4; D call uncertain. Germline V gives CDR1 MNHEY, CDR2 SVGAGI. V dropped 2 bases and J dropped 0 bases, with 7 bases sitting between them. The CDR3 spans 15 residues. CDR3 region: CASSYRQATNEKLFF. As DNA, the CDR3 is TGTGCCAGCAGTTACCGCCAGGCAACTAATGAAAAACTGTTTTTT.